Listed below are T cell receptor beta chains from one sample, sequenced in a study of control samples from healthy donors and cancer patients. TCRdb's copy holds only in-frame clones and misses some; the assay was immunoSEQ multiplex PCR. The table has 50,000 to 70,000 clones, over 75% seen once. The sample was blood. The receptor set was obtained from a man aged 45-65 years in good health. Each CDR3 is given with its conserved first and last residue. D genes are given only for firm matches. Only part of the rows carry a size: once, few, many, or a class if the clone is expanded.

NA,TRBJ2-5,NA,TRBV20-1,CSASKEETQYF,TGCAGTGCTAGTAAAGAAGAGACCCAGTACTTC
TRBD2,TRBJ2-5,NA,TRBV14,CASSPQLAGGETQYF,TGTGCCAGCAGCCCGCAACTAGCGGGAGGGGAGACCCAGTACTTC
NA,TRBJ2-2,NA,TRBV11-3,CASSLLTGELFF,TGTGCCAGCAGCTTATTAACCGGGGAGCTGTTTTTT
NA,TRBJ2-5,NA,TRBV21-1,CASSKEGRAPETQYF,TGTGCCAGCAGCAAAGAGGGTAGGGCCCCAGAGACCCAGTACTTC
TRBD2,TRBJ2-1,few,TRBV5-1,CASSLTGGYNEQFF,TGCGCCAGCAGCTTGACGGGAGGTTACAATGAGCAGTTCTTC
NA,TRBJ2-2,few,TRBV29-1,CSVDGVGRFPGELFF,TGCAGCGTTGACGGTGTAGGTCGTTTCCCCGGGGAGCTGTTTTTT
TRBD1,TRBJ1-5,NA,TRBV27,CASSSITGGKGQPQHF,TGTGCCAGCAGTTCGATTACAGGGGGCAAGGGGCAGCCCCAGCATTTT
NA,TRBJ1-3,NA,TRBV27,CASSPGGSGNTIYF,TGTGCCAGCAGTCCGGGAGGGTCGGGAAACACCATATATTTT
TRBD1,TRBJ1-3,NA,TRBV28,CASTTGQLGNTIYF,TGTGCCAGCACCACGGGACAGCTAGGAAACACCATATATTTT
NA,TRBJ1-1,NA,TRBV5-1,CASSFRAAPRNTEAFF,TGCGCCAGCAGCTTTCGGGCCGCACCCAGGAACACTGAAGCTTTCTTT
NA,TRBJ1-5,NA,TRBV19,CASSIGQVVGNQPQHF,TGTGCCAGTAGTATAGGTCAGGTTGTTGGCAATCAGCCCCAGCATTTT
NA,TRBJ1-1,few,TRBV5-1,CASSWSGTEAFF,TGCGCCAGCAGCTGGAGCGGGACTGAAGCTTTCTTT
NA,TRBJ1-2,once,TRBV10-3,CAISESREIRIGYGYTF,TGTGCCATCAGTGAGTCGAGAGAGATCCGCATAGGCTATGGCTACACCTTC
TRBD2,TRBJ2-3,NA,TRBV10-2,CASSPGLAGSSGTDTQYF,TGCGCCAGCAGTCCCGGGCTAGCGGGATCATCCGGCACAGATACGCAGTATTTT
NA,TRBJ2-2,NA,TRBV11-3,CASRRVGFGTGELFF,TGTGCCAGCAGGCGAGTGGGGTTCGGGACCGGGGAGCTGTTTTTT
NA,TRBJ2-2,NA,TRBV5-1,CASSLWGSVDTGELFF,TGCGCCAGCAGCTTGTGGGGGAGCGTGGACACCGGGGAGCTGTTTTTT
NA,TRBJ1-1,NA,TRBV6-5,CASHRPGNTEAFF,TGTGCCAGCCATAGACCCGGGAACACTGAAGCTTTCTTT
NA,TRBJ2-2,NA,TRBV9,CASSVAGNTGELFF,TGTGCCAGCAGCGTAGCCGGGAACACCGGGGAGCTGTTTTTT
NA,TRBJ1-6,NA,TRBV27,CASSVPGRSSYNSPLHF,TGTGCCAGCAGTGTCCCGGGACGGAGCTCCTATAATTCACCCCTCCACTTT
TRBD2,TRBJ2-7,NA,TRBV5-1,CASSSGLAGNEQYF,TGCGCCAGCAGCTCAGGACTAGCGGGAAATGAGCAGTACTTC
NA,TRBJ2-2,NA,TRBV19,CASSTGEAGELFF,TGTGCCAGTAGTACAGGGGAAGCCGGGGAGCTGTTTTTT
TRBD1,TRBJ2-5,NA,TRBV18,CASSQRQGAGETQYF,TGTGCCAGCTCTCAGCGACAGGGCGCCGGGGAGACCCAGTACTTC
NA,TRBJ2-7,NA,TRBV28,CASVNPTLNYEQYF,TGTGCCAGCGTTAATCCTACACTAAACTACGAGCAGTACTTC
NA,TRBJ2-7,NA,TRBV27,CASSLDRAGNEQYF,TGTGCCAGCAGTTTAGACAGGGCGGGAAACGAGCAGTACTTC
NA,TRBJ1-4,NA,TRBV6-5,CASSYSGGGNNEKLFF,TGTGCCAGCAGTTACTCAGGAGGGGGTAATAATGAAAAACTGTTTTTT
TRBD2,TRBJ2-1,few,TRBV7-6,CASSSSGTSGRLGPLSYNEQFF,TGTGCCAGCAGCTCGTCCGGGACTAGCGGGAGATTGGGCCCCTTGTCCTACAATGAGCAGTTCTTC
NA,TRBJ1-4,NA,TRBV5-1,CASSSGDGEKLFF,TGCGCCAGCAGCTCAGGGGACGGCGAAAAACTGTTTTTT
TRBD2,TRBJ2-7,NA,TRBV4-1,CASSQGEPGLAAYEQYF,TGCGCCAGCAGCCAAGGGGAACCGGGACTAGCGGCCTACGAGCAGTACTTC
TRBD1,TRBJ1-5,NA,TRBV10-2,CASSTGGDQPQHF,TGCGCCAGCAGCACAGGGGGGGACCAGCCCCAGCATTTT
TRBD1,TRBJ1-6,NA,TRBV7-9,CASSTWTGSNSPLHF,TGTGCCAGCAGCACCTGGACAGGGAGCAATTCACCCCTCCACTTT
NA,TRBJ1-6,once,TRBV6-2/TRBV6-3,CASSNFRGSPLHF,TGTGCCAGCAGCAACTTTAGGGGTTCACCCCTCCACTTT
NA,TRBJ1-2,few,TRBV24-1,CATSEGYGYTF,TGTGCCACCAGTGAGGGCTATGGCTACACCTTC
TRBD1,TRBJ1-2,NA,TRBV27,CASSVARDRGSGYTF,TGTGCCAGCTCTGTTGCCCGGGACAGGGGGTCTGGCTACACCTTC